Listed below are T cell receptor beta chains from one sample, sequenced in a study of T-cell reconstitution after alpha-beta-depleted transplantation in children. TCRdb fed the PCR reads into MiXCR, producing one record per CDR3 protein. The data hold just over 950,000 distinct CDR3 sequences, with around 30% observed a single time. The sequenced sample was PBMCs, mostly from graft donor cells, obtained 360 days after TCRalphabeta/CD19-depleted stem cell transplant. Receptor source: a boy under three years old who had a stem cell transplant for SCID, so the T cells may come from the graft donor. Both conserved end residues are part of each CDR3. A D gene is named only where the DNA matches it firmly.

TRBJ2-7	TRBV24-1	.	CATSDGASYEQYF
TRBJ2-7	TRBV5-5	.	CASRLSAGTYEQYF
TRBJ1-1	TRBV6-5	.	CASSSSFTEAFF
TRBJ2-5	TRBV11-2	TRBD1	CASSPGTGGKETQYF
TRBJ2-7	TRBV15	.	CATSRDLTSYEQYF
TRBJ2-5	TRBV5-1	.	CASSGGTALQETQYF
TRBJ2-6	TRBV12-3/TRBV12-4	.	CASSLRGSGANVLTF
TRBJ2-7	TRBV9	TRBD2	CASSPGGNYEQYF
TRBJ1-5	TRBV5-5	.	CASSLSIGGGGQPQHF
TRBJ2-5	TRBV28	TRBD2	CASSSITGLAGANGNRAQYF
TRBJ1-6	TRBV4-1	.	CASSQMASSYNSPLHF
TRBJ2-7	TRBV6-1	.	CASTKRRGMDEQYF
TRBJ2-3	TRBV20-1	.	CSASNLPTGRDTQYF
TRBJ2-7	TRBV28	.	CASSLTGTLLRGQYF
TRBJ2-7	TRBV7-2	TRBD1	CAVGTGAYEQYF
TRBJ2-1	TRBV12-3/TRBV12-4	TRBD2	CASSPGTSGGAEFF
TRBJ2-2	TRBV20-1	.	CSASSTGELFF
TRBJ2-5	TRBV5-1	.	CASRSISGTPTQETQYF
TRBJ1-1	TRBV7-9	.	CASSLGGVWQGNTEAFF
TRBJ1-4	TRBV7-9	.	CASSLGARTATNEKLFF
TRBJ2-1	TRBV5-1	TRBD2	CASSSLITSADYNEQFF
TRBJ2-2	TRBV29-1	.	CSVDAGTGELFF
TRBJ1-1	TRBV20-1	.	CRTDLAYVANTEAFF
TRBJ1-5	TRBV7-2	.	CASSLVGAPLNQPQHF
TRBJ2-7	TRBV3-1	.	CASSNTVPYEQYF
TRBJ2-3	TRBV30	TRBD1	CAWSVGRGPTDTQYF
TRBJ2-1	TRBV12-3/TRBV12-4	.	CASSLGGGQYNEQFF
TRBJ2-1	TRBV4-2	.	CASSQDQAGLPYNEQFF
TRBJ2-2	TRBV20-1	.	CSARSGLTRTGELFF
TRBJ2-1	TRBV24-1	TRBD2	CATSARGGRGEQFF
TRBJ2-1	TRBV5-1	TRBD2	CASSLGSGGLSYNEQFF
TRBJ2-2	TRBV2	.	CASSASGTRTGELFF
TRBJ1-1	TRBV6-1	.	CASSLSGGPTEAFF
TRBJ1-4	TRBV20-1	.	CSASEVSNEKLFF
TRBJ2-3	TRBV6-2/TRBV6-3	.	CASSLSRKVTDTQYF
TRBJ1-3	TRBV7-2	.	CASAKTRIGGGNTIYF
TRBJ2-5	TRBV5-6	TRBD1	CASEGQGVGETQYF